Following are 26 T cell receptor beta chains from one sample sequenced in a study of CD8+ T cells in alopecia areata. RNA was isolated and reverse transcribed to cDNA, the sequencing template. Profiling relied on immunoSEQ multiplex PCR, and the TCRdb table lists in-frame clones only, not all of them. The table lists approximately 110,000 clones, with no singletons. Material for sequencing was lesional skin. Receptors originate from a C3H/HeJ mouse with alopecia areata. The mouse strain carries the MHC haplotype H2-k.

As for this clone: Genes and germline come from the mouse. The read gets to within 4 residues of the CDR3 end, and the germline J gene fills in the rest. This chain connects TRBV13-3 to TRBJ2-5; the match to TRBD2 covers 7 bases. The germline gives CDR1 NNHDY, CDR2 SYVADS. The CDR3 totals 13 residues. CDR3 sequence reads: CASRSGTEDTQYF. CDR3 bases read: TGTGCCAGCAGGTCCGGGACTGAGGAC.

Notes on this clone: Mouse gene names apply. The read terminates 4 residues ahead of where the CDR3 ends, so the germline J gene completes it. The rearrangement links TRBV31 to TRBJ2-7, with 9 bases lining up with TRBD1. Per germline, CDR1 GKSSPN and CDR2 SITVG. The CDR3 loop spans 14 amino acids. Trimming took 0 bases from V and 3 from J; bases not matched to a gene: 3. The CDR3 DNA, read in part, is TGTGCCTGGAGTCTAGGGGGACAGGGCTAT. Protein product: CAWSLGGQGY. The full CDR3 protein is CAWSLGGQGYEQYF.

This clone came up many times. Germline and genes: mouse. The read halts 4 residues ahead of the CDR3 end, with the missing end drawn from the germline J gene. The chain is built from TRBV13-3 and TRBJ2-1; possibly TRBD2 for D (6 bases). CDR3 size: 13 residues. The V gene's germline CDR1 is NNHDY and CDR2 SYVADS. CDR3 DNA (partial): TGTGCCAGCAGTGAAACTGGGATGGCT. This encodes CASSETGMA. The entire CDR3 protein reads CASSETGMAEQFF.

Notes on this clone: Any gene name here is a mouse gene name. The sequence runs out 4 residues before the end of the CDR3; the remainder is reconstructed from the germline J gene. This chain uses TRBV1 with TRBJ2-7; TRBD1 might be the D (6 bases). The CDR3 has 14 amino acids. In germline, CDR1 is NSQYPW, CDR2 LRSPGD (reference sequence). Here the CDR3 reads CTCSADRTEYEQYF. Incomplete CDR3 DNA: TGCACCTGCAGTGCAGATCGGACAGAATAT.

There are a few counts of this clone. TCRdb gives a protein that differs at residue 13 from what the DNA encodes, so the protein here is translated from the DNA. Gene names and germline match the mouse. The read ends 3 residues early relative to the CDR3; the germline J gene fills the gap. The rearrangement uses TRBV1 and TRBJ1-6; TRBD1 might be the D (6 bases). TRBJ1-6 is reported as an ORF; its role is uncertain. V was cut by 2 bases and J by 5 bases, with 13 bases left in between. The CDR3 spans 16 residues. Germline V gene sequence: CDR1 NSQYPW, CDR2 LRSPGD (reference sequence). CDR3 bases read: TGCACCTGCAGTGCACGCCTCGGACAGAATAATTCGCCC. Translated, it gives CTCSARLGQNNSP. The CDR3 as a whole reads CTCSARLGQNNSPLYF.

Comments on this clone: The gene names given are mouse names. The sequenced fragment ends 4 residues before the CDR3 boundary, so the rest is inferred from the germline J gene. The J gene is TRBJ2-5, the V gene TRBV13-3; 7 bases line up with TRBD1. Looked up from germline, CDR1 is NNHDY and CDR2 is SYVADS. This CDR3 comprises 13 residues. CDR3 bases read: TGTGCCAGCAGGACAGGGACCTCCGAC. This gives the protein CASRTGTSD. The full CDR3 reads CASRTGTSDTQYF.

As regards this clone: The genes are named according to mouse. The read comes to an end 4 residues before the CDR3 does, leaving the germline J gene to fill in the end. This chain links TRBV1 with TRBJ2-7; 10 nucleotides match TRBD2. The CDR3 consists of 13 residues. Germline CDR1 NSQYPW, CDR2 LRSPGD (reference sequence). CDR3 DNA, as far as it was read: TGCACCTGCAGGGGGGACTGGGGTTAT. Translated: CTCRGDWGY. The full CDR3 reads CTCRGDWGYEQYF.

There are a few counts of this clone. All gene names here are mouse names. The CDR3 end is not reached by the read, which stops 4 residues before it; the germline J gene fills it in. V usage is TRBV5 and J usage is TRBJ2-3; D is undetermined. The ends were cut back, 1 base at V and 0 bases at J, with 11 bases in the middle. The CDR3 is made up of 16 amino acids. Looked up from germline, CDR1 is LGHNA and CDR2 is YNLKQL (reference sequence). The CDR3 sequence is CASSQGVLTSAETLYF. The sequenced part of the CDR3 DNA is TGTGCCAGCAGCCAAGGGGTGCTAACTAGTGCAGAA.

This clone was found a few times. The protein here is the DNA translation, as the TCRdb protein differs from it at residue 13. The listed genes are named as in mouse. The CDR3 extends 3 residues past the end of the read, so its final part is completed from the germline J gene. The V and J genes are TRBV13-1 and TRBJ1-3, with D possibly matching TRBD1 (6 bases). Trimming left V 1 base short and J 0 bases short, with 11 bases between. Germline V gene sequence: CDR1 NSHNY, CDR2 SYGAGN. This CDR3 comprises 16 residues. Partial CDR3 DNA: TGTGCCAGCAGTGATTGGCAGGGGAATTCTGGAAATACG. Encoded protein: CASSDWQGNSGNT. The complete CDR3 sequence is CASSDWQGNSGNTLYF.

Details on this clone: The genes are named according to mouse. The read terminates 4 residues ahead of where the CDR3 ends, so the germline J gene completes it. The V gene is TRBV13-3, the J gene TRBJ2-2; 9 bases line up with TRBD2. J was trimmed by 0 bases and V by 0 bases; bases with no gene match: 3. The CDR3 runs to 17 residues. Germline values: CDR1 NNHDY, CDR2 SYVADS. The part of the CDR3 DNA that was read is TGTGCCAGCAGTGATGCTGGGGGGGATGCAAACACCGGG. Its translation: CASSDAGGDANTG. The full CDR3 reads CASSDAGGDANTGQLYF.

A remark on this clone: Genes here carry mouse names. The CDR3 end is not reached by the read, which stops 4 residues before it; the germline J gene fills it in. The chain recombines TRBV1 with TRBJ2-5, with a weak D call TRBD1 (6 bases). CDR1 NSQYPW and CDR2 LRSPGD come from the germline V gene (reference sequence). V dropped 1 base and J dropped 0 bases, with 11 bases sitting between them. The CDR3 covers 16 residues. The CDR3 DNA, read in part, is TGCACCTGCAGTGCAGCCACAGGGTTTAACCAAGAC. Its protein is CTCSAATGFNQD. The full CDR3 is CTCSAATGFNQDTQYF.

Comments on this clone: Genes here carry mouse names. The DNA ends 4 residues before the CDR3 does, and the rest of the CDR3 is filled in from the germline J gene. The V gene is TRBV13-3, the J gene TRBJ2-3; 8 bases map to TRBD2. After removal of 6 bases from V and 4 bases from J, the junction contained 4 bases not matched to a gene. Germline loops: CDR1 NNHDY, CDR2 SYVADS. The CDR3 has 13 amino acids. This chain's CDR3 is CASNPGGTETLYF. The DNA read from the CDR3 is TGTGCCAGCAACCCTGGGGGGACAGAA.

This clone was found many times. Mouse names are used for the genes. Read data end 4 residues before the CDR3 end; the end is taken from the germline J gene. This chain connects TRBV19 to TRBJ2-1; 12 bases line up with TRBD2. CDR1 and CDR2 (germline): FNHDT, SITEND (reference sequence). The V segment lost 5 bases and the J segment 6 bases; nucleotides outside the gene matches: 6. The CDR3 totals 15 residues. The CDR3 loop reads CASSPTGGALAEQFF. The sequenced CDR3 bases are TGTGCCAGCAGCCCGACTGGGGGGGCGCTTGCT.

This clone turned up a few times. A much larger clone lies one base from this, so it may be a read error. Any gene name here is a mouse gene name. The CDR3 sequence is CASAGGYEQYF. The covered CDR3 bases are TGTGCCAGCGCTGGGGGGTAT. J is TRBJ2-7 and V is TRBV19, with 8 bases aligning to TRBD2. The read ends 4 residues before the CDR3 terminus; that terminus is restored from the germline J gene. The CDR3 runs to 11 residues. Germline V lookup: CDR1 FNHDT, CDR2 SITEND (reference sequence).

This clone showed up just a few times. Here the gene names and germline are mouse. CDR3 sequence reads: CTCSGLGGYYAEQFF. The CDR3 bases that were read are TGCACCTGCAGTGGACTGGGGGGGTACTATGCT. The rearrangement links TRBV1 to TRBJ2-1; 11 bases map to TRBD2. The read ends 4 residues early relative to the CDR3; the germline J gene fills the gap. CDR1 is NSQYPW, CDR2 LRSPGD, per germline (reference sequence). With 4 bases clipped from V and 2 bases from J, the junction kept 1 base outside the gene matches. The length of the CDR3 is 15 residues.

For this clone: Germline and genes: mouse. The read terminates 4 residues ahead of where the CDR3 ends, so the germline J gene completes it. The genes are TRBV13-2 and TRBJ2-2; TRBD2 matches at 9 bases. V lost 1 base to trimming and J lost 1 base; unmatched junction nucleotides: 2. Germline V lookup: CDR1 NNHNN, CDR2 SYGAGS (reference sequence). The CDR3 length is 16 residues. The chain's CDR3 is CASGDWDWENTGQLYF. The DNA read from the CDR3 is TGTGCCAGCGGTGATTGGGACTGGGAAAACACCGGG.

This clone was seen only a few times. Mouse germline and gene names are used. The CDR3 end falls 4 residues outside the read, so it is completed with the germline J gene. At the DNA level, this CDR3 is encoded by other sequences in the same sample as well. This chain uses TRBV19 with TRBJ2-7; 7 nucleotides agree with TRBD2. CDR3 length equals 13 residues. The ends lost 5 bases at V and 2 bases at J; junction bases unmatched: 4. Germline V gives CDR1 FNHDT, CDR2 SITEND (reference sequence). CDR3 bases read: TGTGCCAGCAGCATCGGGGGGGCCTAT. As protein: CASSIGGAY. The complete CDR3 sequence is CASSIGGAYEQYF.

Regarding this clone: The junction and the germline gene differ at one end; a read error may be behind it. Gene names denote mouse genes. The read halts 4 residues ahead of the CDR3 end, with the missing end drawn from the germline J gene. This rearrangement joins TRBV5 to TRBJ2-5; TRBD2 matches 7 bases. Germline lookup yields CDR1 LGHNA and CDR2 YNLKQL (reference sequence). This CDR3 is 15 amino acids long. CDR3 in amino acids: CASGQGWGRGDTQYF. The part of the CDR3 DNA that was read is TGTGCCAGCGGCCAAGGCTGGGGGAGAGGAGAC.

This clone was counted at least ten times. The gene symbols are mouse symbols. The CDR3 end is not reached by the read, which stops 4 residues before it; the germline J gene fills it in. The rearrangement uses TRBV13-3 and TRBJ2-1; 13 nucleotides match TRBD2. V lost 1 base and J lost 1; bases outside the gene matches: 5. The CDR3 is made up of 18 amino acids. Looked up from germline, CDR1 is NNHDY and CDR2 is SYVADS. The covered CDR3 bases are TGTGCCAGCAGTGATCCGGACTGGGGGGGCTGGAACTATGCT. The encoded protein is CASSDPDWGGWNYA. Given in full, the CDR3 is CASSDPDWGGWNYAEQFF.

As to this clone: Gene names refer to mouse genes. The observed sequence ends 4 residues before the CDR3 terminus, with the missing tail filled in from the germline J gene. The rearrangement uses TRBV13-1 and TRBJ2-3; tentatively, D is TRBD1 (5 bases). Germline V gives CDR1 NSHNY, CDR2 SYGAGN. The CDR3 contains 15 residues. V was pared by 2 bases and J by 0 bases, with 10 bases between. This CDR3 is CASSESTASAETLYF. Partial CDR3 DNA: TGTGCCAGCAGTGAGTCGACAGCTAGTGCAGAA.

Details on this clone: Genes here carry mouse names. Read coverage stops 4 residues before the CDR3 terminus; the germline J gene supplies the remainder. J is TRBJ1-1 and V is TRBV13-1; D might be TRBD1 (6 bases). The V end was cut by 2 bases, the J end by 0 bases, with 14 bases between. This CDR3 is built from 16 residues. Germline loops: CDR1 NSHNY, CDR2 SYGAGN. CDR3 bases read: TGTGCCAGCAGTGAAAGCCCGGGACAAGCAAACACA. Its translation: CASSESPGQANT. From start to end, the CDR3 is CASSESPGQANTEVFF.

Points on this clone: Here the gene names and germline are mouse. Sequencing ends 4 residues short of the CDR3 end; the germline J gene provides the rest. The rearrangement uses TRBV19 and TRBJ2-1, with TRBD1 matching 9 bases. This CDR3 has 15 residues. From germline, CDR1 is FNHDT and CDR2 SITEND (reference sequence). The CDR3 DNA, read in part, is TGTGCCAGCAGTTCCCCCGGGACAGGGTCGGCT. Protein sequence: CASSSPGTGSA. The whole CDR3 region reads CASSSPGTGSAEQFF.

Only a few counts were recorded for this clone. The genes and germline here are from mouse. The CDR3 loop is CTCSRGLITGQLYF. CDR3 DNA (partial): TGCACCTGCAGTCGAGGGTTAATCACCGGG. V usage is TRBV1 and J usage is TRBJ2-2; D gene ambiguous. From the germline J gene comes the end of the CDR3, since the read stops 4 residues before it. The CDR3 extends over 14 amino acids. Germline V gene lookup returns CDR1 NSQYPW and CDR2 LRSPGD (reference sequence). Trimming shortened V by 5 bases and J by 4 bases, and 11 bases separated the two germline ends.

Only a few counts were recorded for this clone. The gene names given are mouse names. The read terminates 4 residues ahead of where the CDR3 ends, so the germline J gene completes it. The J gene is TRBJ2-2, the V gene TRBV1, with D possibly TRBD1 on 5 matching bases. V dropped 4 bases and J dropped 1 base, with 13 bases sitting between them. Germline V gives CDR1 NSQYPW, CDR2 LRSPGD (reference sequence). This CDR3 has 16 amino acids. CDR3 DNA, as far as it was read: TGCACCTGCAGTGAACGGACAAATGGAAACACCGGG. Its protein is CTCSERTNGNTG. The entire CDR3 reads CTCSERTNGNTGQLYF. The whole variable domain, remainder taken from reference TRBV1 and TRBJ2-2, is VTLLEQNPRWRLVPRGQAVNLRCILKNSQYPWMSWYQQDLQKQLQWLFTLRSPGDKEVKSLPGADYLATRVTDTELRLQVANMSQGRTLYCTCSERTNGNTGQLYFGEGSKLTVL.

A few counts support this clone. Gene names are the mouse ones. The read is 4 residues too short to cover the CDR3 end, so that end is filled in from the germline J gene. The chain combines TRBV13-3 with TRBJ1-4; no clear D. From germline, CDR1 is NNHDY and CDR2 SYVADS. The length of the CDR3 is 12 residues. Trimming stripped 4 bases from V and 5 bases from J, with 6 bases between. CDR3: CASSQKNERLFF. The part of the CDR3 DNA that was read is TGTGCCAGCAGTCAGAAAAACGAA.

This clone was detected many times. Gene names denote mouse genes. The DNA ends 4 residues before the CDR3 does, and the rest of the CDR3 is filled in from the germline J gene. The chain recombines TRBV13-3 with TRBJ2-2; 10 bases match TRBD1. The CDR3 runs to 14 residues. The V and J ends lost 3 bases and 5 bases, in that order; junction bases with no gene match: 1. Germline V gives CDR1 NNHDY, CDR2 SYVADS. CDR3 DNA (partial): TGTGCCAGCAGTGCGGACAGGGGGACCGGG. This codes for CASSADRGTG. The CDR3 in its entirety is CASSADRGTGQLYF.